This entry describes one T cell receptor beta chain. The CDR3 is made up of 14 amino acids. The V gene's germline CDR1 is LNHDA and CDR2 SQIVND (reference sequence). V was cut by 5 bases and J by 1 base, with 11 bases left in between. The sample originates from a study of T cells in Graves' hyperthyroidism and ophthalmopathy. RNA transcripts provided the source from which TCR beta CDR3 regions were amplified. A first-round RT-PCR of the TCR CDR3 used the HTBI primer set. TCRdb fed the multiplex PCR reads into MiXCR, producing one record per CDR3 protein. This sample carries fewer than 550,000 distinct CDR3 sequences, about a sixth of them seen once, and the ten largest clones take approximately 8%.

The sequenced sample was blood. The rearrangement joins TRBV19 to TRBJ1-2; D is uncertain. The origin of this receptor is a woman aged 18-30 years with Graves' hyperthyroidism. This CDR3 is CASSSSHINYGYTF. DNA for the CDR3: TGTGCCAGTAGTTCCAGTCATATTAACTATGGCTACACCTTC. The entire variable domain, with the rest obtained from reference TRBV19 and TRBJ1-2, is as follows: DGGITQSPKYLFRKEGQNVTLSCEQNLNHDAMYWYRQDPGQGLRLIYYSQIVNDFQKGDIAEGYSVSREKKESFPLTVTSAQKNPTAFYLCASSSSHINYGYTFGSGTRLTVV.